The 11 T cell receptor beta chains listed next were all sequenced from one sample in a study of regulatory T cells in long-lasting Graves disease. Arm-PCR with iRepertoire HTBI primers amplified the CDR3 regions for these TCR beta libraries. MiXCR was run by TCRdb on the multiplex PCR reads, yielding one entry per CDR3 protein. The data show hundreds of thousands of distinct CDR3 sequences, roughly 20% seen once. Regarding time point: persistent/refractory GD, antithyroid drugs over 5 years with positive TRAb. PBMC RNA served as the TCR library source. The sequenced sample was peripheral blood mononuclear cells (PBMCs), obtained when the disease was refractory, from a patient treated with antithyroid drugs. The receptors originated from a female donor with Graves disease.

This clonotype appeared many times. Here the CDR3 reads CASSRQGDYGYTF. The CDR3 coding sequence is TGTGCCAGCAGTAGACAGGGGGACTATGGCTACACCTTC. V is TRBV6-1 and J is TRBJ1-2; 9 positions match TRBD1. CDR3 length equals 13 residues. The V gene end was trimmed by 5 bases and the J gene end by 3 bases; junction bases not matched to a gene: 1. The V gene's germline CDR1 is MNHNS and CDR2 SASEGT.

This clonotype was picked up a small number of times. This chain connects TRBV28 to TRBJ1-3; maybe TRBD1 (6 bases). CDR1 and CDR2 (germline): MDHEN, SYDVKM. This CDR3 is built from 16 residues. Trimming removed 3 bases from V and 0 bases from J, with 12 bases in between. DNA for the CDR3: TGTGCCAGCAGTTTCGGGGGGGGCCTCTCTGGAAACACCATATATTTT. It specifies CASSFGGGLSGNTIYF.

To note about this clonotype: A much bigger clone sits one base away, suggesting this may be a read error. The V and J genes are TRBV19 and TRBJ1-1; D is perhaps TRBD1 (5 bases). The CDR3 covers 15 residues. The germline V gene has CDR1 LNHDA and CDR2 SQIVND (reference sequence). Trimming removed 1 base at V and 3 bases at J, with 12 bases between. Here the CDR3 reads CASSIADSMDTEAFF. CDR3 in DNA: TGTGCCAGTAGTATAGCTGACAGCATGGACACTGAAGCTTTCTTT.

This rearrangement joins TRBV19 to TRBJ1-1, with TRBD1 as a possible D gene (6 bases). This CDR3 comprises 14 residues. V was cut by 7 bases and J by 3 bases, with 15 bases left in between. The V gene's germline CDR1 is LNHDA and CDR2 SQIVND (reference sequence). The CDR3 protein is CASMGGLVDTEAFF. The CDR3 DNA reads TGTGCCAGTATGGGGGGGCTGGTAGACACTGAAGCTTTCTTT.

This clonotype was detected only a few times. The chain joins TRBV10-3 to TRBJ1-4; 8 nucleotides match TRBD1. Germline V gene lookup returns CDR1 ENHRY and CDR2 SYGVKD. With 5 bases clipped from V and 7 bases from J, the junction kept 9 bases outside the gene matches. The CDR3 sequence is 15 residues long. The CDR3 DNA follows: TGTGCCATCAGTTCAGGACAGGGACTACCTGAAAAACTGTTTTTT. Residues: CAISSGQGLPEKLFF.

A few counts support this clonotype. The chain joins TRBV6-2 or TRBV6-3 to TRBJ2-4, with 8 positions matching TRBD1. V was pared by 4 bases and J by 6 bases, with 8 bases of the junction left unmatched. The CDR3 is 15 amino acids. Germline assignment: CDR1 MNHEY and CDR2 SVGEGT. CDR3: CASSSRDRPLNIQYF. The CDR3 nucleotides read TGTGCCAGCAGTTCCCGGGACAGGCCCCTAAACATTCAGTACTTC.

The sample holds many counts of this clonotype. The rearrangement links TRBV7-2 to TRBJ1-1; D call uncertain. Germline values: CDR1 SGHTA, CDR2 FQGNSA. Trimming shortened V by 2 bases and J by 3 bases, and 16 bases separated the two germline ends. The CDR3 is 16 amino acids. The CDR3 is CASSLRGVRGYTEAFF. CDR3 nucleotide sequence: TGTGCCAGCAGCTTAAGAGGTGTTCGGGGTTACACTGAAGCTTTCTTT.

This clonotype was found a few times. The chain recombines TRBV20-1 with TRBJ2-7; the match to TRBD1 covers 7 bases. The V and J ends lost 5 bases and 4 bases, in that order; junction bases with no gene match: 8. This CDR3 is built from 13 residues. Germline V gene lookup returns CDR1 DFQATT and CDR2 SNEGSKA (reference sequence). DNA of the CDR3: TGCAGTGCTGAGAAATCGACAGGGTACGAGCAGTACTTC. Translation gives CSAEKSTGYEQYF.

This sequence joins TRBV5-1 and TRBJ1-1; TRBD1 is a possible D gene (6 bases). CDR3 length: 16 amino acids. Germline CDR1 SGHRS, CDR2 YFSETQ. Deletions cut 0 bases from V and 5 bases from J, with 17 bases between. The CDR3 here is CASSLGTSVQGTEAFF. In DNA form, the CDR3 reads TGCGCCAGCAGCTTGGGCACCTCGGTTCAGGGGACTGAAGCTTTCTTT.

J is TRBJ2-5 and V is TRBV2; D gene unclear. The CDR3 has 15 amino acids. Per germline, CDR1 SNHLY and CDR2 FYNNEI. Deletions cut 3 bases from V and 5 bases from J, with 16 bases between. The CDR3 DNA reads TGTGCCAGCAGTGACGCGACCCTAACCGCGGAGACCCAGTACTTC. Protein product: CASSDATLTAETQYF.

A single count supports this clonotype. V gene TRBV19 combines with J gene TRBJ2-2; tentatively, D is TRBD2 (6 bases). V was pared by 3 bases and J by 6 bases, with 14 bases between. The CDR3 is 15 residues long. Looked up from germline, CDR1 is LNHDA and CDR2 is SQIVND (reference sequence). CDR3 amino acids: CASSMGLVAPGELFF. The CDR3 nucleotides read TGTGCCAGTAGTATGGGACTGGTGGCGCCCGGGGAGCTGTTTTTT.